This T cell receptor beta chain was observed in a study of blood T cells in healthy people across ages. Study conclusions and caveats: Diversity estimated from one million T cells was considered an underestimate.

A second 7 to 11 cycle PCR used barcoded and J-beta primers. TCRdb itself ran the 5' RACE reads through MiXCR, one entry per CDR3 protein. The sample holds around 780,000 distinct CDR3 sequences, roughly 26% seen once. V was shortened by 0 bases and J by 0 bases, with 10 bases between the two germline ends. The length of the CDR3 is 16 residues. Germline CDR1 is SGHRS and CDR2 is YFSETQ. In this sample, this clonotype turned up a few times. Its specificity is unknown. The sample was also linked to a second study, of T cells of mothers and their children. That source reports: Per mother, over 9 million TCR beta CDR3 reads were obtained; per child, around 2.9 million.

Specimen: blood. The chain uses TRBV5-1 and TRBJ2-1; D perhaps matches TRBD2 (5 bases). This clonotype was obtained from a boy younger than 18 in good health. The CDR3 DNA follows: TGCGCCAGCAGCTTGGGAGGGCCCCGCTCCTACAATGAGCAGTTCTTC. Amino acid sequence: CASSLGGPRSYNEQFF.